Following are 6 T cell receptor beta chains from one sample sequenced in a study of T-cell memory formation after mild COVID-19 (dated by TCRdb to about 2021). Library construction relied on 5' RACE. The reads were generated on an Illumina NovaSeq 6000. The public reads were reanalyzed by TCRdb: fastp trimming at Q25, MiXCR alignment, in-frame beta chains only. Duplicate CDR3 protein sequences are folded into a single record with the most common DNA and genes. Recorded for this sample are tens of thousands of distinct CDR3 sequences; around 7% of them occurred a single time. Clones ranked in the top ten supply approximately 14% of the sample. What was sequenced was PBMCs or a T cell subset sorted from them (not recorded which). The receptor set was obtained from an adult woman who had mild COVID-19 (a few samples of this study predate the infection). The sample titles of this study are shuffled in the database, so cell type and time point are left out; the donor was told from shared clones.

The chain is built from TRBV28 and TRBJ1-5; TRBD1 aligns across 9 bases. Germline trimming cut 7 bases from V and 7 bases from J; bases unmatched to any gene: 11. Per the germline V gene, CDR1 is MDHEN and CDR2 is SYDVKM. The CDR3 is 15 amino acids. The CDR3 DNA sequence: TGTGCCAGCACGCGAAGGGACAGGGTGAAACAGCCCCAGCATTTT. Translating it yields CASTRRDRVKQPQHF.

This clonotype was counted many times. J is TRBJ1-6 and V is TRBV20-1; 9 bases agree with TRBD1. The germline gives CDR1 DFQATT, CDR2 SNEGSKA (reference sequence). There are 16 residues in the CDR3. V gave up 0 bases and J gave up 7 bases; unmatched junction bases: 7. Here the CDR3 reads CSARDADRGWNSPLHF. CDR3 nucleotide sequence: TGCAGTGCTAGAGATGCGGACAGGGGATGGAATTCACCCCTCCACTTT.

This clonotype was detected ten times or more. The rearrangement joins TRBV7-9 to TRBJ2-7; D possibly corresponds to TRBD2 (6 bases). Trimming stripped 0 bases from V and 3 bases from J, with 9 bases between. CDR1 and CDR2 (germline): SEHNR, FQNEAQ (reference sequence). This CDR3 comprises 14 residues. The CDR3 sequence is CASSLAGGSYEQYF. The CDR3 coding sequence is TGTGCCAGCAGCTTAGCGGGGGGAAGCTACGAGCAGTACTTC.

CDR3 sequence reads: CASSQGDRAAYNEQFF. As DNA, the CDR3 is TGTGCCAGCAGCCAGGGGGACAGGGCAGCCTACAATGAGCAGTTCTTC. The chain carries TRBV4-2 and TRBJ2-1; TRBD1 aligns across 9 bases. CDR1 and CDR2 from the germline V gene are LGHNA and YNFKEQ. V dropped 3 bases and J dropped 2; count of bases not matched to a gene: 5. The CDR3 loop spans 16 amino acids.

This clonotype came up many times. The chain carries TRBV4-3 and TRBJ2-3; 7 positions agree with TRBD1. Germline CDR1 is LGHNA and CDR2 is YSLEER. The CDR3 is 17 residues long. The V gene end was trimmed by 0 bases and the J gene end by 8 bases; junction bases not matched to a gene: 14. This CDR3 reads CASSQEYTQGISVTQYF. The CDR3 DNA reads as TGCGCCAGCAGCCAAGAGTACACACAGGGGATAAGTGTTACGCAGTATTTT.

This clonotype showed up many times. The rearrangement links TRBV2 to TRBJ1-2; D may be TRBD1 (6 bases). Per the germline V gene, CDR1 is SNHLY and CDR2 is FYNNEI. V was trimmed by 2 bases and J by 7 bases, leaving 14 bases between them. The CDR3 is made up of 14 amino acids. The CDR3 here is CASSEKTGMFGYTF. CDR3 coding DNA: TGTGCCAGCAGTGAAAAAACAGGGATGTTTGGCTACACCTTC. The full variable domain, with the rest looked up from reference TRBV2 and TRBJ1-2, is EPEVTQTPSHQVTQMGQEVILRCVPISNHLYFYWYRQILGQKVEFLVSFYNNEISEKSEIFDDQFSVERPDGSNFTLKIRSTKLEDSAMYFCASSEKTGMFGYTFGSGTRLTVV.